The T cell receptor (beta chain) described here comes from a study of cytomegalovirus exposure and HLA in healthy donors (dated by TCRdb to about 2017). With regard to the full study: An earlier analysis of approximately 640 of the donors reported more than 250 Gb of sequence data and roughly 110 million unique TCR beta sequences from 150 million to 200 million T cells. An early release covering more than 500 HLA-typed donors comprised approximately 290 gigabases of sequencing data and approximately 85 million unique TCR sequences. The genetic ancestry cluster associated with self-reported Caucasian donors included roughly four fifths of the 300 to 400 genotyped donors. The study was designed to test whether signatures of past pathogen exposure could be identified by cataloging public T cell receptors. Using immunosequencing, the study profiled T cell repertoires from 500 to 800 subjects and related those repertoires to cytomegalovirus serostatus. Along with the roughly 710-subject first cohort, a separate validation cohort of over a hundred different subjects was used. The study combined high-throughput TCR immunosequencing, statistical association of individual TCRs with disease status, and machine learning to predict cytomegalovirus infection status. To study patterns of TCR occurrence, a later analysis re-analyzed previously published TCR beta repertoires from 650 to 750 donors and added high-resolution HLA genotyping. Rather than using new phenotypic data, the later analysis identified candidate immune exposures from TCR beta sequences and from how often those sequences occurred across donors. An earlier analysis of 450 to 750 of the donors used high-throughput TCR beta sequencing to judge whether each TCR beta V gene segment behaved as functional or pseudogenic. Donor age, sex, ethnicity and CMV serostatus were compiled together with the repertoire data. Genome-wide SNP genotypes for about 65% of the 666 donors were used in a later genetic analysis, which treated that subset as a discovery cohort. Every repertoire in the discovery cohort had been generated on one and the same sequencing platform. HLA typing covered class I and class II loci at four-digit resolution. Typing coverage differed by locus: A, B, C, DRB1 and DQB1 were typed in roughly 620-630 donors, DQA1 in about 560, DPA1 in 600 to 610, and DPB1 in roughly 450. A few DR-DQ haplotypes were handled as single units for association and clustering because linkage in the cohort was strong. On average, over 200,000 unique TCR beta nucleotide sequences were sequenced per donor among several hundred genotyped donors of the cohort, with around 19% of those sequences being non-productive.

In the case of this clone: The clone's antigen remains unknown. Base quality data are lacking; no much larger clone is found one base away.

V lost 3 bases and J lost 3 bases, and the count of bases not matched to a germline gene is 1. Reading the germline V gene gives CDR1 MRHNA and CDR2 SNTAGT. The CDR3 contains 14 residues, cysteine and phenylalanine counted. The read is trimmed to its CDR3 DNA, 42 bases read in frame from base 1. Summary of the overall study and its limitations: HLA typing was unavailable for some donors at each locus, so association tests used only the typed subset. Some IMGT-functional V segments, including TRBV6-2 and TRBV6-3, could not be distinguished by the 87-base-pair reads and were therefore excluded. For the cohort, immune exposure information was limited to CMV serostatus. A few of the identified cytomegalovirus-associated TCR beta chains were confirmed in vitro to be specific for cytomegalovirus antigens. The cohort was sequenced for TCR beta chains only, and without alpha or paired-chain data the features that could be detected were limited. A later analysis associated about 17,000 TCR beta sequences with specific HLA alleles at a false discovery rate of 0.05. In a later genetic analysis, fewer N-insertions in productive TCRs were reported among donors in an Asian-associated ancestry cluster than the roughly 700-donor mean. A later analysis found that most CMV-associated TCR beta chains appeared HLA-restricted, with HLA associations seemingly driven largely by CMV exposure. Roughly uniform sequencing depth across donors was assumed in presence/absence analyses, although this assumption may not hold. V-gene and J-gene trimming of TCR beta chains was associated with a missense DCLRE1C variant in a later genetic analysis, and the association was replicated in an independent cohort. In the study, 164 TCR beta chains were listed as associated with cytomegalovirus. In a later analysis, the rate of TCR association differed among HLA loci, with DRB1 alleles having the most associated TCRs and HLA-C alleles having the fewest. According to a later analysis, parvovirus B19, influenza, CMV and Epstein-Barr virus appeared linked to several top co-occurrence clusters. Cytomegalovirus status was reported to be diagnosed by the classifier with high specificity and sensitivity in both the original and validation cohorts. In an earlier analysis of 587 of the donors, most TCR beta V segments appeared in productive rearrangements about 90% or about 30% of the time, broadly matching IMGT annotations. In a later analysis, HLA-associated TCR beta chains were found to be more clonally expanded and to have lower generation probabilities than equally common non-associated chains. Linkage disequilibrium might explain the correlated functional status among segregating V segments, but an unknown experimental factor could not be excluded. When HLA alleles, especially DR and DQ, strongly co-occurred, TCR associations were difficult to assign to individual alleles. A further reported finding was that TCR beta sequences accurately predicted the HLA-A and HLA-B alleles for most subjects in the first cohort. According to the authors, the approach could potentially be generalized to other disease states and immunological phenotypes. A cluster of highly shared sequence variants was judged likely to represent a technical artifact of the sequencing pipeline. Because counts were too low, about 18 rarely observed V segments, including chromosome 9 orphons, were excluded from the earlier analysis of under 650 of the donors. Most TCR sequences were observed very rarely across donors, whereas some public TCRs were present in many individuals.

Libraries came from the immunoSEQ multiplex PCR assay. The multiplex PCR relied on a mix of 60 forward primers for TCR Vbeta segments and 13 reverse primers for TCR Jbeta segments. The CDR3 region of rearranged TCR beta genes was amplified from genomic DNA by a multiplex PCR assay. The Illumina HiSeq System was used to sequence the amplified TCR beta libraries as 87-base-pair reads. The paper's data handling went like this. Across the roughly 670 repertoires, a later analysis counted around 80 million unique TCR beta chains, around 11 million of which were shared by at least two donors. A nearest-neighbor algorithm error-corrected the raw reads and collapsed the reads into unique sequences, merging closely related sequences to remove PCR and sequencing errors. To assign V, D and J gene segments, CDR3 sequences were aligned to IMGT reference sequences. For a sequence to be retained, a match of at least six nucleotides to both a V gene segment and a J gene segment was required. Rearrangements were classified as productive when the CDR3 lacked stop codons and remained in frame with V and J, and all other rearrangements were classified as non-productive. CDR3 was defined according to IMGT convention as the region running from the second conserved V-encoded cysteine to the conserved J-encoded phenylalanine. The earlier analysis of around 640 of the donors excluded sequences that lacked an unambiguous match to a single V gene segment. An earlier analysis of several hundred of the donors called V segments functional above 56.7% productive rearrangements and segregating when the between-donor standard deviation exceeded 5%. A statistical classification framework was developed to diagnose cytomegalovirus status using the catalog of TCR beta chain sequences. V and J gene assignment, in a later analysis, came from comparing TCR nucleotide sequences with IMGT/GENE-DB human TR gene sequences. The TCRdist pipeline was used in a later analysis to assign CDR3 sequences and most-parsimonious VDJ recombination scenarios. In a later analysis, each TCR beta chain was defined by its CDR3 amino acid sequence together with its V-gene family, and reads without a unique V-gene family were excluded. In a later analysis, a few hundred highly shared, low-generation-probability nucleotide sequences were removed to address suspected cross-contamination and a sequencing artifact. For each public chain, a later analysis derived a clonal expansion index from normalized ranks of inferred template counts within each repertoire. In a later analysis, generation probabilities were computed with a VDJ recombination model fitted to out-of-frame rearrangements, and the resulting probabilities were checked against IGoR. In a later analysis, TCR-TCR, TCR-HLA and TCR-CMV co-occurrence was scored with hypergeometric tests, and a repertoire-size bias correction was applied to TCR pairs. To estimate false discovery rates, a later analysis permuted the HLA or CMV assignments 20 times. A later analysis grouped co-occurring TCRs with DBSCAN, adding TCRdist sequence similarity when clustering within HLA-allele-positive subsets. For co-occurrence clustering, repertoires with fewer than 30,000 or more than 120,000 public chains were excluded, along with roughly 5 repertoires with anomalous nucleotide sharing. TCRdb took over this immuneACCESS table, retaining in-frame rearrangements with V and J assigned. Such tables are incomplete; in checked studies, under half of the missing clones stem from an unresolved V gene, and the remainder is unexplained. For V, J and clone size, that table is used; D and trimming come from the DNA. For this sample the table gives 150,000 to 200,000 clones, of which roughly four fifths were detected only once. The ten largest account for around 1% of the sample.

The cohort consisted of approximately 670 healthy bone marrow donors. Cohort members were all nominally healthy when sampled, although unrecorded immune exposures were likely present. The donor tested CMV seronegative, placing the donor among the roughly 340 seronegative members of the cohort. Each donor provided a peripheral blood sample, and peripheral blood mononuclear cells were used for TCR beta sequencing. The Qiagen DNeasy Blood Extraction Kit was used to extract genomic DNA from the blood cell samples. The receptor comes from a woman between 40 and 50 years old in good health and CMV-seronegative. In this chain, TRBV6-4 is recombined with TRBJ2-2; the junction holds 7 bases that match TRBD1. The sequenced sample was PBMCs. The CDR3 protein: CASSEQGDTGELFF. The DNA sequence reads TGTGCCAGCAGTGAGCAGGGGGACACCGGGGAGCTGTTTTTT.